The source of this TCR beta chain is a study of blood T cell repertoires in COVID-19. Study details: From the United States, Italy and Spain came samples of acute and convalescent COVID-19. Sample material is recorded as cDNA or gDNA derived from T cells, B-cell-depleted T cells, or PBMCs.

TCRdb's table, derived via immunoSEQ multiplex PCR, lists solely in-frame clones and lacks some. The sample includes some 250,000 clones, around 86% of them seen just once. The V and J ends lost 10 bases and 0 bases, in that order; junction bases with no gene match: 5. There are 13 residues in the CDR3. Per germline, CDR1 MDHEN and CDR2 SYDVKM. The rearrangement joins TRBV28 to TRBJ2-7; 8 nucleotides align to TRBD2. Sequencing used peripheral blood. This sequence originates from a man aged 25-40 years who had recovered from COVID-19. CDR3 sequence: CATSGGFSYEQYF. The CDR3 DNA reads TGTGCCACCTCGGGGGGGTTCTCCTACGAGCAGTACTTC.